The entry below gives a single T cell receptor beta chain sequence along with its context. Its specificity is not known. The data stem from a study of identical twins. Notes on the study in general: Findings came from cross-sectional statistics, without long-term follow-up of donors.

A universal primer site arose from template switching, and cDNA bore unique molecular identifiers. TCRdb re-called the 5' RACE reads with MiXCR, one entry per CDR3 protein. This table has hundreds of thousands of distinct CDR3 sequences, 9% to 15% appearing once. These data were likewise used in another study, on yellow fever vaccine responses in identical twins.

Sequencing input: CD8+ T cells sorted from blood. This TCR was sampled from a woman aged 18-29 years in good health.

CDR3 coding DNA: TGTGCCAGCAGTTACTCGGGGCCAGAGCAGTTCTTC. Its protein is CASSYSGPEQFF. The J gene is TRBJ2-1, the V gene TRBV6-6; possibly TRBD1 for D (5 bases). CDR3 length: 12 amino acids. V was pared by 0 bases and J by 10 bases, with 7 bases between. Germline values: CDR1 MNHNY, CDR2 SVGAGI (reference sequence).